Shown below are 9 T cell receptor beta chains from a single sample sequenced in a study of blood T cell repertoires in COVID-19 (TCRdb year 2020). The method behind the library was the immunoSEQ multiplex PCR assay. TCRdb holds this immuneACCESS table with in-frame rearrangements only. Some clones are missing; in checked studies, unresolved V genes explain under half, and the rest has no known cause. The sample table holds 150,000 or so clones, of which 80% to 85% were seen once. Around 4% of the sample belongs to the ten largest clones. The sequencing sample was made of peripheral blood. Source of these receptors: a woman aged 55-69 years with acute or convalescent COVID-19.

This clone occurred a few times. The chain joins TRBV7-3 to TRBJ2-7; maybe TRBD1 (7 bases). Between the trimmed V and J ends, which lost 5 bases and 6 bases, there was a span of 20 bases. This CDR3 region has 15 residues. Germline-derived CDR1 and CDR2 are SGHTA and FQGTGA. For the CDR3, the DNA is TGTGCCAGCAGCCCGCAGGGGGGTATTGAACGCGAGCAGTACTTC. Its translation is CASSPQGGIEREQYF.

The rearrangement joins TRBV11-2 to TRBJ2-7; 12 bases fit TRBD2. Germline values: CDR1 SGHAT, CDR2 FQNNGV. J gave up 2 bases and V 7 bases, and 6 bases lay outside the gene matches. The CDR3 extends over 15 amino acids. CDR3 DNA: TGTGCCAGCACGACACTAGCGGGAGGCACCTACGAGCAGTACTTC. As protein: CASTTLAGGTYEQYF.

The chain links TRBV28 to TRBJ1-5, with a possible D match to TRBD1 (5 bases). Germline assignment: CDR1 MDHEN and CDR2 SYDVKM. The CDR3 loop spans 16 amino acids. The germline V and J ends were trimmed by 2 bases and 7 bases, with 18 bases remaining between them. The CDR3 coding sequence is TGTGCCAGCAGTTTAGTTGTGTGGGGCGTCGGGCAGCCCCAGCATTTT. This translates into CASSLVVWGVGQPQHF.

The V gene is TRBV11-2, the J gene TRBJ1-5; maybe TRBD1 (5 bases). The germline CDR1 and CDR2 sequences are SGHAT and FQNNGV. The germline V and J ends were trimmed by 1 base and 0 bases, with 16 bases remaining between them. The length of the CDR3 is 18 residues. CDR3 nucleotides: TGTGCCAGCAGCTTAGGGGACGGAGGGTTGTATAGCAATCAGCCCCAGCATTTT. It codes for CASSLGDGGLYSNQPQHF.

This chain joins TRBV18 and TRBJ2-7, with 7 bases identical to TRBD2. V was pared by 3 bases and J by 0 bases, with 5 bases of the junction left unmatched. Germline V gene sequence: CDR1 KGHSH, CDR2 LQKENI. The CDR3 extends over 15 amino acids. CDR3: CASSPGREASYEQYF. The CDR3 nucleotides read TGTGCCAGCTCACCGGGCCGGGAGGCCTCCTACGAGCAGTACTTC.

The V and J genes are TRBV6-5 and TRBJ2-7; 7 bases map to TRBD2. Germline V lookup: CDR1 MNHEY, CDR2 SVGAGI. V dropped 6 bases and J dropped 2; count of bases not matched to a gene: 7. The CDR3 is 14 amino acids. The CDR3 protein is CASRPWEGPYEQYF. CDR3 DNA sequence: TGTGCCAGCAGGCCTTGGGAGGGGCCCTACGAGCAGTACTTC.

The chain is built from TRBV4-3 and TRBJ2-3, with 9 bases that match TRBD2. The CDR3 runs to 15 residues. Germline lookup yields CDR1 LGHNA and CDR2 YSLEER. V was pared by 1 base and J by 1 base, with 0 bases of the junction left unmatched. In nucleotides, the CDR3 is TGCGCCAGCAGCCAAGGACTAGCGGGCACAGATACGCAGTATTTT. This sequence encodes CASSQGLAGTDTQYF.

The chain links TRBV4-3 to TRBJ2-7; D is possibly TRBD1 (5 bases). Per germline, CDR1 LGHNA and CDR2 YSLEER. Trimming took off 3 bases at V and 2 bases at J, with 17 bases between the two ends. The CDR3 length is 16 residues. The CDR3 DNA reads as TGCGCCAGCAGCCAGGCTTGGGGCGGTTTTACCTACGAGCAGTACTTC. Translation: CASSQAWGGFTYEQYF.

V usage is TRBV27 and J usage is TRBJ2-2, with 11 bases fitting TRBD2. Germline V CDR1 and CDR2: MNHEY, SMNVEV (reference sequence). This CDR3 has 16 amino acids. The J segment lost 6 bases and the V segment lost 2 bases, leaving 5 bases of the junction unmatched. The CDR3 spells CASSLATSGAAGELFF. Here the CDR3 DNA reads TGTGCCAGCAGTTTAGCGACTAGCGGGGCGGCCGGGGAGCTGTTTTTT.